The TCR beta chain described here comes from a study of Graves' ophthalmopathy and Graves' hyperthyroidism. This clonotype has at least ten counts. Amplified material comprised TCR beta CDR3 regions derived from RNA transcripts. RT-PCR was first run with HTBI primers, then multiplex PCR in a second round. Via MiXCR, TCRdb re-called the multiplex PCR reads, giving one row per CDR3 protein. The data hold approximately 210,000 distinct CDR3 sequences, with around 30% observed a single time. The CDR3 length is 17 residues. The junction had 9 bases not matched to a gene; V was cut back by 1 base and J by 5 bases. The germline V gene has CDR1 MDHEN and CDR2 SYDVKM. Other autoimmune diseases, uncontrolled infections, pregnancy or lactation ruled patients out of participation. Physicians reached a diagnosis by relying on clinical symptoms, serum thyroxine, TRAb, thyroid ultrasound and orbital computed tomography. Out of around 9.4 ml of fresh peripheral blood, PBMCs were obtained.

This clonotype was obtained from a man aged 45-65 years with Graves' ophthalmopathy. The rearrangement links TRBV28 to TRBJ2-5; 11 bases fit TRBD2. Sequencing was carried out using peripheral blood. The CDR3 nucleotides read TGTGCCAGCAGTTTATCAATAGCGGGAGGGGACCGGGAGACCCAGTACTTC. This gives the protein CASSLSIAGGDRETQYF.